The rows below give T cell receptor beta chains drawn from one sample of a study of blood T cell repertoires in COVID-19. Some clones are missing from TCRdb's copy, which holds only in-frame ones; the method was immunoSEQ multiplex PCR. In the table there are around 140,000 clones, about 86% of which are singletons. Sequenced sample: PBMCs or T cells enriched from blood (not recorded which). The receptors stem from a man between 40 and 49 years old with acute COVID-19. CDR3s include the opening cysteine and the closing phenylalanine or tryptophan. Fields, in order: J gene, D gene, clone size, V gene, CDR3 DNA, CDR3 protein. D genes are given only for firm matches. Not every row has a clone size; where given, it reads once, few, many or a size class.

TRBJ2-1,TRBD2,.,TRBV13,TGTGCCAGCAGCTTGGGTGGACTAGCGGGGGACACCATTCAAGGGCAGTTCTTC,CASSLGGLAGDTIQGQFF
TRBJ1-6,.,.,TRBV7-3,TGTGCCAGCAGCCCCCGTAGTCGCCTAGGAAATTCACCCCTCCACTTT,CASSPRSRLGNSPLHF
TRBJ2-2,.,.,TRBV11-3,TGTGCCAGCAGCCCCGGTATAAACACCGGGGAGCTGTTTTTT,CASSPGINTGELFF
TRBJ2-3,.,.,TRBV3-1/TRBV3-2,TGTGCCAGCACCCAGGCTGGGCGAGATACGCAGTATTTT,CASTQAGRDTQYF
TRBJ2-2,.,.,TRBV23-1,TGCGCCAGCTCGTCGGAGAGGGCCGCGAACACCGGGGAGCTGTTTTTT,CASSSERAANTGELFF
TRBJ1-2,.,.,TRBV2,TGTGCCAGCAGTGAAGAAGAGGGCATTTCGAGTTATGACTACACCTTC,CASSEEEGISSYDYTF
TRBJ1-1,TRBD1,.,TRBV14,TGTGCCAGCAGCCGGCTGGACAGGGTTAGACGGACTGAAGCTTTCTTT,CASSRLDRVRRTEAFF
TRBJ2-6,.,.,TRBV9,TGTGCCAGCAGCGTAGCAGGCTCTGGGGCCAACGTCCTGACTTTC,CASSVAGSGANVLTF
TRBJ2-1,TRBD2,.,TRBV28,TGTGCCAGCAGTTCCGGGACTAGCAGGTACAATGAGCAGTTCTTC,CASSSGTSRYNEQFF
TRBJ2-1,TRBD2,.,TRBV18,TGTGCCAGCTCACCAGGGAGCGGGAGGGCTAATGAGCAGTTCTTC,CASSPGSGRANEQFF
TRBJ2-7,.,few,TRBV5-1,TGCGCCAGCAGCTTGGCCACTCAGGGCCTCTACGAGCAGTACTTC,CASSLATQGLYEQYF
TRBJ2-7,TRBD1,.,TRBV10-3,TGTGCCAGTGGCCCCCGGGACAGCCTCTACGAGCAGTACTTC,CASGPRDSLYEQYF
TRBJ2-1,TRBD1,few,TRBV7-2,TGTGCCAGCAGCGACCCGGGACAGGGGCCTTACAATGAGCAGTTCTTC,CASSDPGQGPYNEQFF
TRBJ1-1,TRBD1,.,TRBV2,TGTGCCAGCACCATCGAGGGGGCGTCGGGCACTGAAGCTTTCTTT,CASTIEGASGTEAFF